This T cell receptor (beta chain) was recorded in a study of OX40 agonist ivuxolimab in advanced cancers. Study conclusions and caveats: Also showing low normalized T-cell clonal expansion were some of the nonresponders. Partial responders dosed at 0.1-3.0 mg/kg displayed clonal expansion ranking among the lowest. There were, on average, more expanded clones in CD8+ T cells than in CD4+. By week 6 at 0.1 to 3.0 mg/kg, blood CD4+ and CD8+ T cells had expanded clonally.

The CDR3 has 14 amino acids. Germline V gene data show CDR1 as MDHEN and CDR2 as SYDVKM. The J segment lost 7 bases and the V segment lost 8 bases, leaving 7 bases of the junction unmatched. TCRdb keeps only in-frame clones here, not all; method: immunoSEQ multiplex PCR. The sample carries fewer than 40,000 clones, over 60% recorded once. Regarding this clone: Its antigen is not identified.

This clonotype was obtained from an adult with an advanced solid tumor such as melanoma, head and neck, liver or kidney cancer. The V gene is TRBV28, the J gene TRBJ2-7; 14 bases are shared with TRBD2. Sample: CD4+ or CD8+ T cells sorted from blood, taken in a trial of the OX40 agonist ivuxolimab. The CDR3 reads CASGWTSGGKEQYF. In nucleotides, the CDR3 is TGTGCCAGCGGATGGACTAGCGGGGGGAAGGAGCAGTACTTC.